Sequencing of this T cell receptor beta chain was carried out in a study of OX40 agonist ivuxolimab in advanced cancers. The repertoire was sequenced with immunoSEQ multiplex PCR; TCRdb's copy has only in-frame clones and lacks some. The sample lists 45,000 or so clones, around nine tenths occurring once. Looked up from germline, CDR1 is SNHLY and CDR2 is FYNNEI. The CDR3 spans 16 residues. V lost 2 bases to trimming and J lost 1 base, with 13 bases between them. The chain combines TRBV2 with TRBJ2-3; maybe TRBD2 (6 bases). Specimen: CD4+ or CD8+ T cells sorted from blood, collected in a trial of the OX40 agonist ivuxolimab. The sequence came from an adult with an advanced solid tumor such as melanoma, head and neck, liver or kidney cancer. CDR3 sequence reads: CASSESRSSGTDTQYF. The DNA of the CDR3 is TGTGCCAGCAGTGAAAGTCGGTCTAGCGGCACAGATACGCAGTATTTT.